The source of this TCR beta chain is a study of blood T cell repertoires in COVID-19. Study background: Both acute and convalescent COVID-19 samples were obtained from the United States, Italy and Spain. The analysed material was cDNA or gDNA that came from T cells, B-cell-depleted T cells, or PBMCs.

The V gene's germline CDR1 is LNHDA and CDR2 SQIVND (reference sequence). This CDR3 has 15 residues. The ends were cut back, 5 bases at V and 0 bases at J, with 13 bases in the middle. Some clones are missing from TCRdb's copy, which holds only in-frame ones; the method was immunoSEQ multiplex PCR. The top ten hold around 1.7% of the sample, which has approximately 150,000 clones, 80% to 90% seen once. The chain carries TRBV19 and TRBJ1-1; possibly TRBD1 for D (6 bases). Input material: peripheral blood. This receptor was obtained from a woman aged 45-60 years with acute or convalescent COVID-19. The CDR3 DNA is TGTGCCAGTAGTCCACAGGGATTAGTGAACACTGAAGCTTTCTTT. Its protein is CASSPQGLVNTEAFF.